These T cell receptor beta chains were read from a single sample in a study of OX40 agonist ivuxolimab in advanced cancers. This table comes from immunoSEQ multiplex PCR, and its TCRdb copy is limited to in-frame clones, with some not included. The sample yields just over 9,500 clones, around three fifths seen once. The sequenced sample was CD4+ or CD8+ T cells sorted from blood, obtained in a trial of the OX40 agonist ivuxolimab. These receptors originate from an adult with an advanced solid tumor such as melanoma, head and neck, liver or kidney cancer. Each CDR3 is given with its conserved first and last residue. D genes are given only for firm matches. Size tells how often a clone was seen (once, few, many) or the class of an expanded clone, and some rows leave it out.

TRBD2,TRBV19,few,TRBJ2-3,TGTGCCAGTAAGACTAGCGGGGGCAGCACAGATACGCAGTATTTT,CASKTSGGSTDTQYF
TRBD2,TRBV7-2,once,TRBJ2-1,TGTGCCAGCAGCGCTACTAGCGGGGTGAATGAGCAGTTCTTC,CASSATSGVNEQFF
-,TRBV5-1,-,TRBJ2-5,TGCGCCAGCAGCCGCACGGACGAAACTCAGGCCCAGTACTTC,CASSRTDETQAQYF
TRBD1,TRBV29-1,-,TRBJ2-6,TGCAGCGTTCCACAGGGGGCTGGGGCCAACGTCCTGACTTTC,CSVPQGAGANVLTF
-,TRBV29-1,-,TRBJ2-5,TGCAGCGTTGAAGGATTGCAAGAGACCCAGTACTTC,CSVEGLQETQYF
TRBD2,TRBV5-6,-,TRBJ2-7,TGTGCCACCCCAGCCCGCACCGAACTAGCGGGTAGCTCCTACGAGCAGTACTTC,CATPARTELAGSSYEQYF
-,TRBV19,-,TRBJ2-7,TGTGCCAGTAGTATCGGAGGCTACGAGCAGTACTTC,CASSIGGYEQYF
TRBD1,TRBV27,-,TRBJ2-7,TGTGCCAGCAGTTACGGACAGGCCTACGAGCAGTACTTC,CASSYGQAYEQYF
-,TRBV6-5,-,TRBJ1-1,TGTGCCAGCAGTTATGGCGGAGGGGATACCACTGAAGCTTTCTTT,CASSYGGGDTTEAFF
TRBD1,TRBV7-9,-,TRBJ2-7,TGTGCCAGCAGCTCTCCAATAACAGGGGACGAGCAGTACTTC,CASSSPITGDEQYF
-,TRBV6-5,-,TRBJ2-7,TGTGCCAGCAGTTGGGTTGGGACCGAGCAGTACTTC,CASSWVGTEQYF
TRBD1,TRBV6-1,once,TRBJ1-5,TGTGCCAGCAATACAGGGGTATACCAGCCCCAGCATTTT,CASNTGVYQPQHF
-,TRBV27,-,TRBJ2-7,TGTGCCAGCAGCTACACTAGCAACTACGAGCAGTACTTC,CASSYTSNYEQYF
TRBD2,TRBV7-8,-,TRBJ2-7,TGTGCCAGCAGCCTCTTCCCCAGCGGGAGTACCTACGAGCAGTACTTC,CASSLFPSGSTYEQYF
-,TRBV29-1,-,TRBJ1-2,TGCAGCGTTGATAGGGATGGCTACACCTTC,CSVDRDGYTF
TRBD2,TRBV27,-,TRBJ2-7,TGTGCCAGCAGTTGGGCTGCTAGCGGGGCCTACGAGCAGTACTTC,CASSWAASGAYEQYF
-,TRBV19,-,TRBJ1-5,TGTGCCAGTAGTATCGGTAATCAGCCCCAGCATTTT,CASSIGNQPQHF
-,TRBV4-2,once,TRBJ1-4,TGTGCCAGCAGCCAATCCCGTAATGAAAAACTGTTTTTT,CASSQSRNEKLFF
-,TRBV5-5,-,TRBJ1-1,TGTGCCAGCAGCTTGGTGCGAGTAGACGCTGAAGCTTTCTTT,CASSLVRVDAEAFF
-,TRBV28,-,TRBJ2-6,TGTGCCAGCAGTTTTGGGCAGCTCTCTGGGGCCAACGTCCTGACTTTC,CASSFGQLSGANVLTF
-,TRBV6-5,-,TRBJ2-7,TGTGCCAGCAGTTACTCACTGGACAGCGCCTACGAGCAGTACTTC,CASSYSLDSAYEQYF
-,TRBV19,-,TRBJ1-5,TGTGCCAGTAGGGTAGACAATCAGCCCCAGCATTTT,CASRVDNQPQHF
-,TRBV7-8,-,TRBJ2-2,TGTGCCAGCAGCTCGCCCCGGGGTACGAACACCGGGGAGCTGTTTTTT,CASSSPRGTNTGELFF
-,TRBV6-5,-,TRBJ1-1,TGTGCCAGCAGTTACTCGATGACAGCGGGAGACACTGAAGCTTTCTTT,CASSYSMTAGDTEAFF
-,TRBV9,-,TRBJ1-1,TGTGCCAGCAGCGATAATCCGGGCCGAGGGAACACTGAAGCTTTCTTT,CASSDNPGRGNTEAFF
TRBD2,TRBV27,-,TRBJ2-3,TGTGCCAGCAGTTTATTTCAGGGACTAGCGGGGCCGACAGATACGCAGTATTTT,CASSLFQGLAGPTDTQYF
TRBD2,TRBV4-2,-,TRBJ2-7,TGTGCCAGCAGCCAACGACTAGCGGGGGGCTACGAGCAGTACTTC,CASSQRLAGGYEQYF
TRBD1,TRBV28,-,TRBJ1-6,TGTGCCAGCAGCGCTGGACAGGGGAGGTTACCCCTCCACTTT,CASSAGQGRLPLHF